Reported below is one T cell receptor (beta chain). This clone came up once. The target of this receptor is not known. No quality values exist for individual bases; no much larger clone is one base distant. This sample stems from a study of OX40 agonist ivuxolimab in advanced cancers. Study-level background: The costimulatory receptor OX40 (CD134) was targeted by ivuxolimab, a fully human IgG2 agonistic monoclonal antibody. Intravenous ivuxolimab was administered to patients every 2 weeks at six dose levels: 0.01, 0.1, 0.3, 1.5, 3 and 10 mg/kg. Of the 50 to 55 dose-escalation patients, hepatocellular carcinoma was present in 19, melanoma in roughly 15, renal cell carcinoma in 9 and head and neck cancer in 9. In the dose-escalation cohort, approximately 80% of patients were male, and the mean age was roughly 56 years with a range of roughly 23 to 79. Patients were allowed to have had prior anti-PD-1, anti-PD-L1 or anti-CTLA-4 therapy, and roughly two fifths of the dose-escalation patients had been treated with checkpoint inhibitors. Partial responses occurred in three dose-escalation patients: two with cutaneous melanoma and one with hepatocellular carcinoma. Peripheral TCRbeta sequencing was intended to test whether TCR sequence diversity was altered and clonal T-cell expansion was caused by ivuxolimab. The monotherapy dose-escalation portion (N ≈ 56 patients) of the phase I ivuxolimab trial is reported in the paper.

To sequence the TCRbeta CDR3 region, genomic DNA was isolated from the sorted cells. The immunoSEQ Assay was used to sequence the TCRbeta CDR3 regions. TCRdb took this table from immuneACCESS and kept in-frame rearrangements with V and J called. Such tables lack part of the clones; where checked against another copy, unresolved V genes explain under half of the gap, and the rest is unexplained. A total of about 64,000 clones appear in this sample, 85% to 95% of them only once. The ten top clones hold about 0.44% of the sample. Paper-wide results and their limitations: Low levels of normalized T-cell clonal expansion were also seen in some patients who did not respond. On average, CD8+ T cells showed more expanded clones than CD4+ T cells after ivuxolimab. Which antigens the clonally expanded peripheral T cells were specific for was not determined. Partial responders in the 0.1-3.0 mg/kg groups had among the lowest normalized peripheral clonal expansion, especially among CD8+ T cells. At doses from 0.1 to 3.0 mg/kg, clonal expansion was seen in both CD4+ and CD8+ blood T cells between baseline and week 6.

From the cysteine up to the phenylalanine, the CDR3 has a length of 15 residues. CDR3 DNA is the only sequence kept; it has 45 bases, read in frame from the first base. CDR1 and CDR2, looked up from the germline V gene, are MRHNA and SNTAGT. The V end gives up 3 bases and the J end 8 bases, leaving 1 base in the junction not matched to a gene. Patients with a history of autoimmune disease or receiving systemic immunosuppression were excluded from the trial. Peripheral blood for TCR sequencing was collected from all dose cohorts at baseline, on cycle 4 day 1, and on cycle 7 day 1. Samples came from an open-label, multicenter, first-in-human phase I dose-escalation trial of ivuxolimab. Adults with locally advanced or metastatic melanoma, renal cell, hepatocellular, or head and neck squamous cell carcinoma were enrolled in the trial. Before TCR sequencing, CD4+ and CD8+ T cells were separately sorted from peripheral blood.

The rearrangement joined TRBV6-4 to TRBJ2-1, with 16 central nucleotides matching TRBD2. The source is an adult with an advanced solid tumor such as melanoma, head and neck, liver or kidney cancer. The material was CD4+ or CD8+ T cells sorted from blood, obtained in a trial of the OX40 agonist ivuxolimab. The DNA sequence follows: TGTGCCAGCAGTGAGGGGACTAGCGGGAGGGATGAGCAGTTCTTC. It encodes CASSEGTSGRDEQFF.